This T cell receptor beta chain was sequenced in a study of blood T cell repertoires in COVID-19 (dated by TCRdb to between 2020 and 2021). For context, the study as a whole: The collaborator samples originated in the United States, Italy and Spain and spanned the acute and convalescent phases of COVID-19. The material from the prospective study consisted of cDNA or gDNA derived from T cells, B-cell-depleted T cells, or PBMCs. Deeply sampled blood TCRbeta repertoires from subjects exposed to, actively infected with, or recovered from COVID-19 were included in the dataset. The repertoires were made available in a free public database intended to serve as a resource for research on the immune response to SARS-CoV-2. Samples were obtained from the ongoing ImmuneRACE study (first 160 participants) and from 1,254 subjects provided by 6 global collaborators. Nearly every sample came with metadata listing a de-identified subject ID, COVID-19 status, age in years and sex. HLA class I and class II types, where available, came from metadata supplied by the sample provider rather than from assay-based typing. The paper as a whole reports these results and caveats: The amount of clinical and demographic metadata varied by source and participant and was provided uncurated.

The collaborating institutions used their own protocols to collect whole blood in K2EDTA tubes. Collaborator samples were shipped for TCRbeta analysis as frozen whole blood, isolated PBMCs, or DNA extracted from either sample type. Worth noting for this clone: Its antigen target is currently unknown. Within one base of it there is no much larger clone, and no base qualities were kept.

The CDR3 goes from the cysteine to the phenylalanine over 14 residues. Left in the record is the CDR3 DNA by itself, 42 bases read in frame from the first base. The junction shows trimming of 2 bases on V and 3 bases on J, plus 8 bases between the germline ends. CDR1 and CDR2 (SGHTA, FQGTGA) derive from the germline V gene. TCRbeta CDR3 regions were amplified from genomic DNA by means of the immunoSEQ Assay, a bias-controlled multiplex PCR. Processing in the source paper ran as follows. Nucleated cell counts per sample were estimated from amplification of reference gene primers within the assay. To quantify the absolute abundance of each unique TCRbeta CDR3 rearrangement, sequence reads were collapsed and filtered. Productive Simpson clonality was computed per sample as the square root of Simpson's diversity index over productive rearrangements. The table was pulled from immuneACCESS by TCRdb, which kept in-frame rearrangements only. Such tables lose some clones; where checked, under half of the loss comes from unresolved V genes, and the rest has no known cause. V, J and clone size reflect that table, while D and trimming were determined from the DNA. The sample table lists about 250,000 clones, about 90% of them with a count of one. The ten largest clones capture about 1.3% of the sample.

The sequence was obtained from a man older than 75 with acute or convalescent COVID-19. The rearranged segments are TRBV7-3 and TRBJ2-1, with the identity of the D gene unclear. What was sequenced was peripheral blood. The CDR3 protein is CASSLFSSYNEQFF. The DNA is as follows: TGTGCCAGCAGCTTATTTAGCAGCTACAATGAGCAGTTCTTC.